These T cell receptor beta chains were read from a single sample in a study of blood T cell repertoires in COVID-19. Libraries were prepared by immunoSEQ multiplex PCR; TCRdb keeps only in-frame clonotypes and omits some of them. Of approximately 25,000 clones in the sample, approximately 80% are singletons; the top ten hold about 42%. The sample was peripheral blood. The source is a woman of 80 years or more with acute or convalescent COVID-19. Each CDR3 is given with its conserved first and last residue.

V,CDR3
TRBV27,CASSRRPGTSGISDTQYF
TRBV11-2,CASSLEQGGHYGYTF
TRBV6-2/TRBV6-3,CASSYSGFTDTQYF
TRBV9,CASSVEGQYNSPLHF
TRBV2,CASLTGKGYGYTF
TRBV7-9,CASSPNSGTDTQYF
TRBV19,CASSRSDRGSNQPQHF
TRBV10-2,CASSARQTEAFF
TRBV7-2,CASSLDLGLAETQYF
TRBV5-4,CASSPLQGNYGYTF
TRBV5-1,CASSLQGAEENIQYF
TRBV5-6,CASASGSGHEQYF
TRBV7-8,CASSLPSGGLDTQYF
TRBV28,CASSPRDRGRETQYF
TRBV28,CASRVAGGRQETQYF
TRBV6-4,CASSLGTSGRNEQFF
TRBV11-2,CASSLRSTPPGSRTYEQYF
TRBV7-9,CASSLGFGSGVDEQFF
TRBV28,CASIGEGGAFF
TRBV20-1,CSASSDRRGGNQPQHF
TRBV5-1,CASSRQGAGDTEAFF
TRBV21-1,CASSKVRTMSYEQYF
TRBV11-2,CASSLAGDRIYGYTF
TRBV12-3/TRBV12-4,CASSLLYNEKLFF
TRBV6-5,CASSYRQGWETQYF
TRBV5-4,CAGGQEADTQYF
TRBV5-1,CASRIQEIDEQYF
TRBV9,CASSVAGGYSPGYTF
TRBV27,CASSSLLAGHYNEQFF
TRBV6-1,CASSEPPGGSYNEQFF
TRBV14,CASSQEVTGHTDTQYF
TRBV6-1,CASSRTNEQFF
TRBV20-1,CSASRNTEAFF
TRBV4-3,CASSLGQGYEQYF
TRBV7-6,CASSAGTGVNTGELFF
TRBV5-1,CASSWTGTGGAGEKLFF
TRBV24-1,CATSDTGGDEPQHF
TRBV3-1/TRBV3-2,CASSPRGGGYGYTF
TRBV14,CASSSNQGQPQHF
TRBV7-2,CASSPGTVGNIQYF
TRBV10-1,CASTEGGTNYGYTF
TRBV29-1,CSVLGSSGANVLTF
TRBV21-1,CASSFFRGPGTQYF
TRBV6-5,CASSPSRGGNNEQFF
TRBV7-9,CASSSLGRSYEQYF
TRBV5-1,CASSGTTSVNEQFF
TRBV30,CAWSDILEGYTF
TRBV5-5,CASRQWGNTEAFF
TRBV13,CASSRPLAGGNNEQFF
TRBV7-9,CASNSGLAINEQFF
TRBV5-1,CASSLGTGNLPQHF
TRBV7-2,CASSDGRNTEAFF